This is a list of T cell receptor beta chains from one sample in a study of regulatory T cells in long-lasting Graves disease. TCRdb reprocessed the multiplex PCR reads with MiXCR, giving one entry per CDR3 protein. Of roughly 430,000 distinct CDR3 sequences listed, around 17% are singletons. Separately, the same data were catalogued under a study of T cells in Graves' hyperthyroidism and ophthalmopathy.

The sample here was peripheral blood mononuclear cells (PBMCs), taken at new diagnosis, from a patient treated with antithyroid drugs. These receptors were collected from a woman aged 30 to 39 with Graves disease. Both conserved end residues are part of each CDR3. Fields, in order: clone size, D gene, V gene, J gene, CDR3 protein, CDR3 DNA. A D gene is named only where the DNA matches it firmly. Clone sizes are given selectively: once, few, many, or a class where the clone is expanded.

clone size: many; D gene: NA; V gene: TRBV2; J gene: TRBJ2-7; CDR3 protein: CASKEGAVSNEQYF; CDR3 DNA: TGTGCCAGCAAGGAGGGCGCGGTGTCAAACGAGCAGTACTTC
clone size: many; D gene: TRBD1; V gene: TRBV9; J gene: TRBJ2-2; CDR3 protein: CASSGTGYTGELFF; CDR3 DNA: TGTGCCAGCAGCGGGACAGGGTACACCGGGGAGCTGTTTTTT
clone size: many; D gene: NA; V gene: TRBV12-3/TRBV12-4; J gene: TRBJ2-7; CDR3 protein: CASISGDSSYEQYF; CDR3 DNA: TGTGCCAGCATTTCGGGGGACAGTTCCTACGAGCAGTACTTC
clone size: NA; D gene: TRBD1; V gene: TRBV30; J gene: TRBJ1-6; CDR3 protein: CAWSTARLPGQNSPLHF; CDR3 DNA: TGTGCCTGGAGCACAGCCCGGCTACCGGGACAGAATTCACCCCTCCACTTT
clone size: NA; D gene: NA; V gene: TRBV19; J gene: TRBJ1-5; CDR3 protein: CASSIEAAIFNQPQHF; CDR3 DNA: TGTGCCAGTAGTATTGAGGCAGCTATATTCAATCAGCCCCAGCATTTT
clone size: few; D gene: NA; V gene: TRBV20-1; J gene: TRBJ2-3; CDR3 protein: CSARAGLTDTQYF; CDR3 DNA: TGCAGTGCTAGAGCAGGCCTGACAGATACGCAGTATTTT
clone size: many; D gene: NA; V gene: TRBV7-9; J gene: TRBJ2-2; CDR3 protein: CASSLGLVFTGELFF; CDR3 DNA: TGTGCCAGCAGCTTAGGACTAGTGTTCACCGGGGAGCTGTTTTTT
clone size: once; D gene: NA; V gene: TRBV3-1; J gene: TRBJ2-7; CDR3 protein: CASSSRDFPYEQYF; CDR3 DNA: TGTGCCAGCAGCTCCCGGGACTTCCCTTACGAGCAGTACTTC
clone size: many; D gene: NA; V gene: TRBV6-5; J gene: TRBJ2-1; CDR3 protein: CASSYLGREKPLF; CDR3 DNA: TGTGCCAGCAGTTACTTGGGACGCGAAAAGCCCCTCTTC
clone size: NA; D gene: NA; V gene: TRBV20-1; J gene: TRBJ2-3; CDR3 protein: CSARETSFPDTQYF; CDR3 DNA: TGCAGTGCTAGGGAGACAAGTTTTCCAGATACGCAGTATTTT
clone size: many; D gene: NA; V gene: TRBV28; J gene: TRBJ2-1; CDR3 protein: CASSLSRGVWVF; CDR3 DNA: TGTGCCAGCAGTTTATCCCGGGGAGTATGGGTCTTC
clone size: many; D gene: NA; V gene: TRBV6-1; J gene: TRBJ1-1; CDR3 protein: CASGRRGAGTEAFF; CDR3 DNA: TGTGCCAGCGGCCGGCGGGGGGCGGGGACTGAAGCTTTCTTT
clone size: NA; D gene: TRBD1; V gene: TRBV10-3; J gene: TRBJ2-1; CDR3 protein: CAISEKPPGQGARDEQFF; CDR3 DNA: TGTGCCATCAGTGAGAAACCCCCGGGACAGGGGGCGCGGGATGAGCAGTTCTTC
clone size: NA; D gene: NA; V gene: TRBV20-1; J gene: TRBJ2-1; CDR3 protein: CSARIPRDEQFF; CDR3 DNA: TGCAGTGCTAGAATTCCGAGAGATGAGCAGTTCTTC
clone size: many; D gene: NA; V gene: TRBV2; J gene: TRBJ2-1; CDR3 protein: CASSDERGASSYNEQFF; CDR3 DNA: TGTGCCAGCAGTGATGAAAGAGGGGCGAGCTCCTACAATGAGCAGTTCTTC
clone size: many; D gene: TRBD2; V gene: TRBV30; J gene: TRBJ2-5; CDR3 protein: CALWPAGVKETQYF; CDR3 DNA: TGTGCCCTTTGGCCAGCGGGAGTCAAGGAGACCCAGTACTTC
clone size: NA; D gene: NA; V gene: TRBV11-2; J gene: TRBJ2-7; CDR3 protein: CASSLNGGGDEQYF; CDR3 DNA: TGTGCCAGCAGCTTGAACGGAGGGGGCGACGAGCAGTACTTC
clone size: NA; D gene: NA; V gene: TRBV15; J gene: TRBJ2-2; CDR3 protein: CATSRHGYSKNTGELFF; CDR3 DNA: TGTGCCACCAGCAGACACGGATACTCGAAAAACACCGGGGAGCTGTTTTTT
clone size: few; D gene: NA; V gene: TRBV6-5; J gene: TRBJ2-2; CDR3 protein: CASSYSIFKGRGGQDGELFF; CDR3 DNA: TGTGCCAGCAGTTACTCGATATTTAAAGGCAGGGGGGGTCAGGACGGGGAGCTGTTTTTT
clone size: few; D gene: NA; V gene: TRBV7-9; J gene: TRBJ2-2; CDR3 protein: CASSSWREDTGELFF; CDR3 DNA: TGTGCCAGCAGCTCATGGAGGGAGGACACCGGGGAGCTGTTTTTT
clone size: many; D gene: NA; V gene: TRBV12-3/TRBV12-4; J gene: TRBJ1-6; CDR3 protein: CASSPQQGSHSPLHF; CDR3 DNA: TGTGCCAGCAGTCCTCAACAAGGGTCGCATTCACCCCTCCACTTT
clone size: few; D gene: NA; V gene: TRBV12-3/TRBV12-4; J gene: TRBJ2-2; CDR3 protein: CASSSPRRPNTGELFF; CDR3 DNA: TGTGCCAGCAGTTCCCCCCGCAGGCCGAACACCGGGGAGCTGTTTTTT
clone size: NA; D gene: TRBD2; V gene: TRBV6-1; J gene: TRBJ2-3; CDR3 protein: CASNSLAGSTDTQYF; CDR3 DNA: TGTGCCAGCAATTCTCTAGCGGGGAGCACAGATACGCAGTATTTT
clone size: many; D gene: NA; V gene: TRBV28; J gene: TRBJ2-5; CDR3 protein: CASCQRGRKTQYF; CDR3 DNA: TGTGCCAGCTGCCAACGGGGGCGTAAGACCCAGTACTTC
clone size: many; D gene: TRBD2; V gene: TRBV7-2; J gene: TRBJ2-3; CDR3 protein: CASSLTAFGGDRTDTQYF; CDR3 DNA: TGTGCCAGCAGCTTAACGGCGTTCGGGGGGGATCGCACAGATACGCAGTATTTT
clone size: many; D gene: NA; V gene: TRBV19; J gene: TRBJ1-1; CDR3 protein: CASRDQLNTEAFF; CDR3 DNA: TGTGCCAGTAGGGATCAACTTAACACTGAAGCTTTCTTT
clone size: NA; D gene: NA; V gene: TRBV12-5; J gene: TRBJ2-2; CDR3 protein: CASGLVPTGRWAGELFF; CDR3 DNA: TGTGCTAGTGGTTTGGTACCCACAGGGAGATGGGCCGGGGAGCTGTTTTTT
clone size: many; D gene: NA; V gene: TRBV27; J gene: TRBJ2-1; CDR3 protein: CASSPNWGGGDNEQFF; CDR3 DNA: TGTGCCAGCAGTCCCAACTGGGGAGGCGGGGACAATGAGCAGTTCTTC
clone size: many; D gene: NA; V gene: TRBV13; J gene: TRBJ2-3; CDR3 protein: CAGSTGPQSSDTQYF; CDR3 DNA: TGTGCCGGCAGCACGGGACCTCAAAGCTCAGATACGCAGTATTTT
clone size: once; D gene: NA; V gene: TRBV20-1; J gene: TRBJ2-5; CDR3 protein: CSARDHQADQETQYF; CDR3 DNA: TGCAGTGCTAGAGATCACCAGGCGGACCAAGAGACCCAGTACTTC
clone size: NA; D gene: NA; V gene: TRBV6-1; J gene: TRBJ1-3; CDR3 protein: CASSSGGAGNTIYF; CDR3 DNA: TGTGCCAGCAGCTCGGGAGGGGCGGGAAACACCATATATTTT
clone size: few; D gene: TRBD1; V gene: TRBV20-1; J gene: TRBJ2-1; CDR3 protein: CSARDSGTGGPGLYNEQFF; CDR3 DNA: TGCAGTGCTAGAGACTCCGGGACAGGGGGCCCCGGGCTTTACAATGAGCAGTTCTTC
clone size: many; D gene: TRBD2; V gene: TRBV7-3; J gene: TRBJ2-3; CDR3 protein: CASSLAGDSTDTQYF; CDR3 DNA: TGTGCCAGCAGCTTAGCGGGAGATAGCACAGATACGCAGTATTTT
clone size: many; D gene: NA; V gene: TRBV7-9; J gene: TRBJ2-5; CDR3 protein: CASRGLAETQYF; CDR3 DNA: TGTGCCAGCAGAGGGCTCGCGGAGACCCAGTACTTC
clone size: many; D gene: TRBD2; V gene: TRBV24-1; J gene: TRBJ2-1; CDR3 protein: CATSDSPWASGSEYNEQFF; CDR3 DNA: TGTGCCACCAGTGATTCCCCATGGGCTAGCGGGAGTGAGTACAATGAGCAGTTCTTC
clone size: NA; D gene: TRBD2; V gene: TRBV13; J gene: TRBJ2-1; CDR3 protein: CASSLGLAGGPRKFF; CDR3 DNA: TGTGCCAGCAGCCTCGGACTAGCGGGAGGGCCCCGTAAGTTCTTC
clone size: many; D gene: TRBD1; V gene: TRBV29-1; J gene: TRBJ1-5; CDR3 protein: CSVRDRDQPQHF; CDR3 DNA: TGCAGCGTACGAGACAGGGATCAGCCCCAGCATTTT
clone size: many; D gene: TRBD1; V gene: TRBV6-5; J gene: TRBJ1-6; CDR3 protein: CASSFRPGTGGESSPLHF; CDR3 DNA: TGTGCCAGCAGTTTTCGCCCCGGGACAGGGGGCGAAAGTTCACCCCTCCACTTT
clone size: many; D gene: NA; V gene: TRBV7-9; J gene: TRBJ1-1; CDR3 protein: CASSLTDLRAEAFF; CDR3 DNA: TGTGCCAGCAGCTTGACAGACCTGAGGGCTGAAGCTTTCTTT
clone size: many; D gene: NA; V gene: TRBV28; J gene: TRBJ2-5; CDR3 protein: CASSLVANQETQYF; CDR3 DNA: TGTGCCAGCAGTTTAGTCGCCAACCAAGAGACCCAGTACTTC
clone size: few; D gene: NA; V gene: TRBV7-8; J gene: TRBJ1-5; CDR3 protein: CASSRDIFQPQHF; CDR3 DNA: TGTGCCAGCAGCCGCGACATTTTTCAGCCCCAGCATTTT
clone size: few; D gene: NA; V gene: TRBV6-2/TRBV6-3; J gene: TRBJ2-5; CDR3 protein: CASSYPMAGNQYF; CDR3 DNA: TGTGCCAGCAGTTACCCGATGGCGGGGAACCAGTACTTC